Following are 23 T cell receptor beta chains from one sample sequenced in a study of T-cell memory formation after mild COVID-19. One entry per CDR3 protein results from TCRdb running MiXCR on the 5' RACE reads. The data contain roughly 260,000 distinct CDR3 sequences, approximately 16% of them seen just once; the ten biggest clones take up approximately 3.5%. The specimen sequenced was PBMCs or a T cell subset sorted from them (not recorded which). The origin of the receptors is a man aged 18 to 29 who had mild COVID-19 (a few samples of this study predate the infection). Cell type and time point are not known.

The chain is built from TRBV6-5 and TRBJ1-6; perhaps TRBD1 as D (5 bases). The CDR3 contains 18 residues. Germline CDR1 and CDR2: MNHEY and SVGAGI. V lost 0 bases and J 0 bases, leaving 12 bases between the germline ends. The CDR3 nucleotides read TGTGCCAGCAGTTACTCGATGGGGCCGAGCTCCTATAATTCACCCCTCCACTTT. This sequence encodes CASSYSMGPSSYNSPLHF.

This clonotype was counted only a few times. The chain carries TRBV7-9 and TRBJ2-3; 8 positions agree with TRBD1. The CDR3 spans 14 residues. J gave up 0 bases and V 8 bases, and 4 bases lay outside the gene matches. The germline V gene encodes CDR1 SEHNR and CDR2 FQNEAQ (reference sequence). DNA of the CDR3: TGTGCCAGCGCCCGGACAGGGAGCACAGATACGCAGTATTTT. Its translation is CASARTGSTDTQYF.

V usage is TRBV10-3 and J usage is TRBJ1-3, with D uncertain. Trimming left V 2 bases short and J 0 bases short, with 8 bases between. The CDR3 is 15 residues long. Per germline, CDR1 ENHRY and CDR2 SYGVKD. The CDR3 protein is CAISESKSSGNTIYF. The CDR3 DNA reads TGTGCCATCAGTGAGAGCAAGAGCTCTGGAAACACCATATATTTT.

The table lists this clonotype with a few counts. The chain recombines TRBV7-9 with TRBJ2-1; D call uncertain. The V end was cut by 7 bases, the J end by 5 bases, with 3 bases between. In germline, CDR1 is SEHNR, CDR2 FQNEAQ (reference sequence). CDR3 length: 10 residues. The CDR3 spells CASKNNEQFF. The CDR3 coding sequence is TGTGCCAGCAAAAACAATGAGCAGTTCTTC.

This clonotype was seen only a few times. The V gene is TRBV7-2, the J gene TRBJ2-4; D is possibly TRBD1 (6 bases). This CDR3 contains 14 residues. Between the trimmed V and J ends, which lost 4 bases and 7 bases, there was a span of 14 bases. CDR1 and CDR2 (germline): SGHTA, FQGNSA. As DNA, the CDR3 is TGTGCCAGCAGCTACAGGGAGCGAGAGAACATTCAGTACTTC. Translating it yields CASSYRERENIQYF.

In its sample, this clonotype was seen a few times. V and J are TRBV7-2 and TRBJ1-5; no clear D. The V gene lost 3 bases and the J gene lost 2 bases, with 11 bases spanning the gap. In germline, CDR1 is SGHTA, CDR2 FQGNSA. The CDR3 loop spans 15 amino acids. The CDR3 DNA is TGTGCCAGCAGCTTTAGGTCGGATGGCAATCAGCCCCAGCATTTT. This sequence encodes CASSFRSDGNQPQHF. Variable domain in full (rest from reference TRBV7-2 and TRBJ1-5): GAGVSQSPSNKVTEKGKDVELRCDPISGHTALYWYRQSLGQGLEFLIYFQGNSAPDKSGLPSDRFSAERTGGSVSTLTIQRTQQEDSAVYLCASSFRSDGNQPQHFGDGTRLSIL.

This clonotype was seen a handful of times. The chain is built from TRBV25-1 and TRBJ1-2; D is ambiguous. V dropped 3 bases and J dropped 2 bases, with 4 bases sitting between them. The CDR3 spans 12 residues. Looked up from germline, CDR1 is MGHDK and CDR2 is SYGVNS. CDR3: CASSDPNYGYTF. The CDR3 coding sequence is TGTGCCAGCAGTGACCCAAACTATGGCTACACCTTC.

This chain links TRBV9 with TRBJ2-5, with TRBD1 matching 9 bases. Germline V gene lookup returns CDR1 SGDLS and CDR2 YYNGEE. The CDR3 contains 15 residues. V lost 4 bases, J lost 5 bases, and 9 bases stayed unmatched. The CDR3 sequence is CASSSVTGGSETQYF. DNA of the CDR3: TGTGCCAGCAGCTCCGTGACAGGGGGTTCGGAGACCCAGTACTTC.

This clonotype came up a few times. The rearrangement uses TRBV7-2 and TRBJ2-5; the match to TRBD1 covers 7 bases. Trimming cost V 7 bases and J 5 bases; bases outside gene matches: 7. The germline CDR1 and CDR2 sequences are SGHTA and FQGNSA. This CDR3 is 13 amino acids long. CDR3 DNA: TGTGCCAGCACCCCCGGGACAGAGGAGACCCAGTACTTC. Its translation: CASTPGTEETQYF.

This clonotype has just a few counts. The chain carries TRBV5-1 and TRBJ2-1, with TRBD2 identical over 13 bases. The CDR3 runs to 15 residues. The germline CDR1 and CDR2 sequences are SGHRS and YFSETQ. With V trimmed by 2 bases and J by 7 bases, 3 bases remained unmatched. CDR3 amino acids: CASSLLAGGPNEQFF. CDR3 nucleotide sequence: TGCGCCAGCAGCTTACTAGCGGGGGGGCCAAATGAGCAGTTCTTC.

The genes are TRBV7-9 and TRBJ1-1; D is ambiguous. The germline V gene has CDR1 SEHNR and CDR2 FQNEAQ (reference sequence). The CDR3 is 13 residues long. V gave up 0 bases and J gave up 3 bases, with 5 bases separating them. The CDR3: CASSLAQYTEAFF. The CDR3 bases are TGTGCCAGCAGCTTAGCACAGTACACTGAAGCTTTCTTT.

This clonotype was seen at least ten times. The chain recombines TRBV7-6 with TRBJ2-2; 7 positions agree with TRBD2. The germline V gene has CDR1 SGHVS and CDR2 FNYEAQ. The V gene end was trimmed by 3 bases and the J gene end by 1 base; junction bases not matched to a gene: 2. The CDR3 sequence is 15 residues long. The CDR3: CASSLTGGNTGELFF. The CDR3 region has the DNA TGTGCCAGCAGCTTGACGGGGGGGAACACCGGGGAGCTGTTTTTT.

This chain uses TRBV5-6 with TRBJ2-2; D gene unclear. Per the germline V gene, CDR1 is SGHDT and CDR2 is YYEEEE. Trimming took 0 bases from V and 6 from J, leaving 6 bases between them. The CDR3 contains 13 residues. This chain's CDR3 is CASSLARAGELFF. The CDR3 DNA follows: TGTGCCAGCAGCTTGGCTCGGGCCGGGGAGCTGTTTTTT.

DNA for the CDR3: TGTGCCAGCAGCCCCAGGGGAGTAAATGAGCAGTTCTTC. Encoded protein: CASSPRGVNEQFF. The chain couples TRBV9 to TRBJ2-1; maybe TRBD1 (6 bases). Germline V CDR1 and CDR2: SGDLS, YYNGEE. CDR3 length: 13 amino acids. The ends were cut back, 4 bases at V and 7 bases at J, with 12 bases in the middle.

The chain is built from TRBV28 and TRBJ1-5; possibly TRBD1 for D (6 bases). This CDR3 has 14 residues. Per the germline V gene, CDR1 is MDHEN and CDR2 is SYDVKM. The V end was cut by 2 bases, the J end by 7 bases, with 12 bases between. In nucleotides, the CDR3 is TGTGCCAGCAGTTTAGCGGGGGCCGGACAGCCCCAGCATTTT. Its translation is CASSLAGAGQPQHF.

This chain connects TRBV6-6 to TRBJ2-7; D is undetermined. Trimming pared 6 bases from V and 4 bases from J, leaving 10 bases between. CDR1 MNHNY and CDR2 SVGAGI come from the germline V gene (reference sequence). This CDR3 is 12 amino acids long. CDR3 sequence reads: CASRPAAYEQYF. The CDR3, as DNA: TGTGCCAGCAGACCCGCCGCGTACGAGCAGTACTTC.

This clonotype has more than one count but fewer than ten. A junction boundary mismatches the germline segment, possibly from a read error. The chain joins TRBV20-1 to TRBJ1-2; tentatively, D is TRBD1 (5 bases). CDR3 length: 14 residues. Germline-derived CDR1 and CDR2 are DFQATT and SNEGSKA (reference sequence). The CDR3: CSARGTEPVYGYTF. CDR3 in DNA: TGCAGTGCCAGAGGGACTGAGCCGGTCTATGGCTACACCTTC.

This clonotype was counted a single time. The V gene is TRBV7-2, the J gene TRBJ2-7; D may be TRBD1 or TRBD2 (5 bases each). This CDR3 contains 13 residues. Trimming stripped 5 bases from V and 7 bases from J, with 15 bases between. Germline CDR1 is SGHTA and CDR2 is FQGNSA. This CDR3 is CASSLLGTGEQYV. The CDR3 bases are TGTGCCAGCAGCCTGCTGGGGACCGGGGAGCAGTACGTC.

V and J are TRBV12-3 or TRBV12-4 and TRBJ1-1, with D hard to call. The germline V and J ends were trimmed by 7 bases and 0 bases, with 12 bases remaining between them. CDR3 length: 14 amino acids. DNA for the CDR3: TGTGCCAGCATCTCGATCGGCTTGAACACTGAAGCTTTCTTT. Its protein is CASISIGLNTEAFF.

The chain links TRBV5-1 to TRBJ2-3; TRBD2 matches 9 bases. CDR1 SGHRS and CDR2 YFSETQ come from the germline V gene. Trimming removed 4 bases from V and 6 bases from J; junction bases left unmatched: 12. The CDR3 covers 16 residues. The CDR3 is CASSLLGGGAGDTQYF. The CDR3 DNA reads as TGCGCCAGCAGCCTCCTTGGCGGGGGGGCAGGGGATACGCAGTATTTT.

The chain links TRBV11-2 to TRBJ2-2, with 7 bases that match TRBD1. The germline gives CDR1 SGHAT, CDR2 FQNNGV. This CDR3 comprises 16 residues. Trimming cost V 3 bases and J 1 base; bases outside gene matches: 5. In DNA form, the CDR3 reads TGTGCCAGCAGCTTCCGGGACAGAGTGAACACCGGGGAGCTGTTTTTT. As protein: CASSFRDRVNTGELFF.

This clonotype was picked up a small number of times. The chain combines TRBV19 with TRBJ1-5; 8 bases align to TRBD1. This CDR3 comprises 15 residues. Germline V gives CDR1 LNHDA, CDR2 SQIVND (reference sequence). After removal of 3 bases from V and 2 bases from J, the junction contained 3 bases not matched to a gene. The CDR3, as DNA: TGTGCCAGTAGTATCGACAGGGGTCGCAATCAGCCCCAGCATTTT. This codes for CASSIDRGRNQPQHF.

The gene calls are TRBV7-9 and TRBJ1-1; 8 nucleotides align to TRBD1. Germline CDR1 and CDR2: SEHNR and FQNEAQ (reference sequence). The CDR3 runs to 15 residues. J lost 3 bases, V lost 5 bases, and 8 bases had no gene match. CDR3 protein: CASSPQGTGDTEAFF. The CDR3 DNA is TGTGCCAGCAGCCCGCAAGGGACAGGCGACACTGAAGCTTTCTTT.